This TCR beta chain was identified in a study of cytomegalovirus exposure and HLA in healthy donors (dated by TCRdb to between 2016 and 2019). About the investigation overall: An earlier analysis of 587 of the donors reported approximately 260 Gb of sequence data and 117 million unique TCR beta sequences obtained from some 200 million T cells. Approximately 300 gigabases of sequencing data and 78 million or so unique TCR sequences were included in an early release covering 550 to 800 HLA-typed donors. Of the approximately 400 genotyped donors, 65% to 90% fell in the genetic ancestry cluster associated with self-reported Caucasian donors. The study aimed to test whether cataloging public T cell receptors could reveal signatures of past pathogen exposure. The study profiled the T cell repertoires of about 720 subjects by immunosequencing and related them to cytomegalovirus serostatus. Along with the approximately 670-subject first cohort, a separate validation cohort of around 120 different subjects was used. To predict cytomegalovirus infection status, the study brought together high-throughput TCR immunosequencing, statistical association of individual TCRs with disease status, and machine learning. In a later analysis, previously published TCR beta repertoires from several hundred donors were re-analyzed and high-resolution HLA genotyping was added so that TCR occurrence patterns could be studied. Rather than using new phenotypic data, the later analysis identified candidate immune exposures from TCR beta sequences and from how often those sequences occurred across donors. An earlier analysis of nearly 600 of the donors applied high-throughput TCR beta sequencing to assess whether each TCR beta V gene segment acted as functional or pseudogenic. Donor age, sex, ethnicity and CMV serostatus were compiled together with the repertoire data. Genome-wide SNP genotypes for about 60% of the 666 donors were used in a later genetic analysis, which treated that subset as a discovery cohort. All discovery cohort repertoires had been generated using a single sequencing platform. HLA typing included class I and class II loci at four-digit resolution. The number of donors typed differed by locus, with roughly 629-640 for A, B, C, DRB1 and DQB1, around 500 for DQA1, 606 for DPA1, and some 440 for DPB1. Several DR-DQ haplotypes were handled as single units for association and clustering because linkage in the cohort was strong. Across approximately 400 genotyped donors of the cohort, an average of 235,054 unique TCR beta nucleotide sequences per donor were sequenced, and approximately 19% of those sequences were non-productive.

The cohort consisted of fewer than 700 healthy bone marrow donors. At the time of sampling, all cohort members were nominally healthy, though unrecorded immune exposures were likely present. The donor was CMV seronegative and belonged to the group of approximately 320 seronegative cohort members. Each donor provided a peripheral blood sample, and peripheral blood mononuclear cells were used for TCR beta sequencing. Genomic DNA was extracted from the blood cell samples with the Qiagen DNeasy Blood Extraction Kit. For this clone: No antigen is known for it. Per-base quality was not reported, and no clone a single base away is much larger than it.

According to the germline V gene (reference sequence), CDR1 reads SEHNR and CDR2 reads FQNEAQ. Spanning cysteine to phenylalanine, the CDR3 consists of 13 amino acids. Only CDR3 DNA remains: 39 bases, in frame from the first base. V is pared back by 7 bases and J by 9 bases, with 18 bases lying between the germline termini. Receptor amplification or capture employed the immunoSEQ multiplex PCR assay. For the multiplex PCR, a mixture combining 60 forward primers for TCR Vbeta segments and 13 reverse primers for TCR Jbeta segments was used. A multiplex PCR assay on genomic DNA amplified the CDR3 region of rearranged TCR beta genes. Amplified TCR beta libraries were sequenced as 87-base-pair reads on the Illumina HiSeq System. The authors' pipeline ran thus. Across the 600 to 700 repertoires, a later analysis counted approximately 75 million unique TCR beta chains, roughly 11 million of which were shared by at least two donors. To remove PCR and sequencing errors, raw reads were error-corrected and collapsed into unique sequences using a nearest-neighbor algorithm that merged closely related sequences. Alignment of CDR3 sequences to IMGT reference sequences was used to assign V, D and J gene segments. For a sequence to be retained, at least a six-nucleotide match to both a V gene segment and a J gene segment was required. Rearrangements were classified as productive when the CDR3 lacked stop codons and remained in frame with V and J, and all other rearrangements were classified as non-productive. Following IMGT convention, CDR3 was defined as the stretch from the second conserved V-encoded cysteine up to the conserved J-encoded phenylalanine. The earlier analysis of some 540 of the donors excluded any sequence lacking an unambiguous match to a single V gene segment. In an earlier analysis of approximately 610 of the donors, V segments were called functional above 56.7% productive rearrangements and were called segregating when the between-donor standard deviation exceeded 5%. A statistical classification framework was developed to diagnose cytomegalovirus status using the catalog of TCR beta chain sequences. A later analysis assigned V and J genes by comparing TCR nucleotide sequences with IMGT/GENE-DB human TR gene sequences. A later analysis assigned CDR3 sequences and most-parsimonious VDJ recombination scenarios with the TCRdist pipeline. In a later analysis, each TCR beta chain was defined by its CDR3 amino acid sequence together with its V-gene family, and reads lacking a unique V-gene family were excluded. A later analysis removed 500 to 600 highly shared, low-generation-probability nucleotide sequences to deal with suspected cross-contamination and a sequencing artifact. For each public chain, a later analysis derived a clonal expansion index from normalized ranks of inferred template counts within each repertoire. In a later analysis, generation probabilities were computed with a VDJ recombination model fitted to out-of-frame rearrangements, and the resulting probabilities were checked against IGoR. Hypergeometric tests were used in a later analysis to score TCR-TCR, TCR-HLA and TCR-CMV co-occurrence, with a repertoire-size bias correction applied to the TCR pairs. A later analysis estimated false discovery rates by permuting HLA or CMV assignments 20 times. A later analysis grouped co-occurring TCRs with DBSCAN, adding TCRdist sequence similarity when clustering within HLA-allele-positive subsets. Repertoires with fewer than 30,000 or more than 120,000 public chains were left out of co-occurrence clustering, as were five repertoires with anomalous nucleotide sharing. Entries here come from immuneACCESS through TCRdb and include only in-frame sequences with V and J called. Some clones fail to appear in such tables; in the studies checked, an unresolved V gene covers under half of the shortfall, and the cause of the remainder is unknown. V and J calls and clone size are those listed in that table; D and trimming were worked out from the DNA. A total of about 140,000 clones appear in this sample, 70% to 80% of them only once. Of the sample, 4.5% to 6% falls within the top ten clones.

What the study reported, not specific to this receptor: Compared with the roughly 700-donor mean, donors in an Asian-associated ancestry cluster had fewer N-insertions in productive TCRs, according to a later genetic analysis. A further reported finding was that TCR beta sequences accurately predicted the HLA-A and HLA-B alleles for most subjects in the first cohort. In vitro tests confirmed that a few of the cytomegalovirus-associated TCR beta chains recognize cytomegalovirus antigens. The classifier was reported to diagnose cytomegalovirus status with high specificity and sensitivity in both the original cohort and the validation cohort. Several of the top co-occurrence clusters appeared to be linked to parvovirus B19, influenza, CMV and Epstein-Barr virus, according to a later analysis. V-gene and J-gene trimming of TCR beta chains was associated with a missense DCLRE1C variant in a later genetic analysis, and the association was replicated in an independent cohort. Strong co-occurrence of HLA alleles, especially DR and DQ, made assigning TCR associations to individual alleles difficult. This cohort had only TCR beta chains sequenced, and the lack of alpha or paired-chain data limited which features could be detected. The sequencing pipeline was judged likely to have produced a cluster of highly shared sequence variants as a technical artifact. Seventeen rarely observed V segments, including chromosome 9 orphons, were excluded from the earlier analysis of a few hundred of the donors because counts were too low. Most TCR sequences were seen in very few donors, while some public TCRs were found in many individuals. The study listed approximately 150 TCR beta chains as associated with cytomegalovirus. Sequencing depth was assumed to be roughly uniform across donors in the presence/absence analyses, though that assumption may not hold. It was suggested by the authors that the approach could potentially be generalized to other disease states and immunological phenotypes. A later analysis found that HLA-associated TCR beta chains were more clonally expanded and had lower generation probabilities than equally common non-associated chains. A later analysis associated about 17,000 TCR beta sequences with specific HLA alleles at a false discovery rate of 0.05. CMV serostatus was the only immune exposure information available for the cohort. Because HLA typing was unavailable for some donors at each locus, only the typed subset was used in association tests. Correlated functional status among segregating V segments might be attributable to linkage disequilibrium, but an unknown experimental factor could not be ruled out. In an earlier analysis of more than 500 of the donors, most TCR beta V segments appeared in productive rearrangements about 87% or about 30% of the time, broadly matching IMGT annotations. In a later analysis, the rate of TCR association differed among HLA loci, with DRB1 alleles having the most associated TCRs and HLA-C alleles having the fewest. The 87-base-pair reads could not distinguish some IMGT-functional V segments, including TRBV6-2 and TRBV6-3, so those segments were excluded. Most CMV-associated TCR beta chains appeared to be HLA-restricted in a later analysis, and the HLA associations seemed to be driven largely by CMV exposure.

The sequenced material came from PBMCs. The source is a male donor in good health and CMV-seronegative. The chain links TRBV7-9 with TRBJ1-2, with the D gene not confidently named. The sequence in DNA is TGTGCCAGCACCCCGAGCGGCAGCCAGAGCTACACCTTC. Its protein reads: CASTPSGSQSYTF.